The 10 T cell receptor beta chains below were found in one sample sequenced in a study of regulatory and conventional T cells in RAG deficiency (dated by TCRdb to 2016 to 2017). Receptor libraries were prepared by the immunoSEQ multiplex PCR assay. In its TCRdb copy, this immuneACCESS table keeps in-frame sequences only and misses some clones. Where compared with another copy, unresolved V genes explain less than half of these, and the others have no known cause. A total of 7,000 to 9,500 clones appear in this sample, around 94% of them only once. The ten top clones hold roughly 1.4% of the sample. Before genomic DNA was extracted, conventional CD4+ T cells were isolated from blood as CD25-low CD127-high cells. Sequenced material: CD4+ effector T cells sorted from blood. These receptor sequences come from a human donor with RAG deficiency presenting as severe combined immunodeficiency.

The rearrangement links TRBV9 to TRBJ2-5; D assignment may be TRBD1 or TRBD2 (6 bases each). Germline V gene lookup returns CDR1 SGDLS and CDR2 YYNGEE. The CDR3 runs 15 residues. V shed 4 bases and J shed 5 bases, with 18 bases lying between them. Written as DNA, the CDR3 is TGTGCCAGCAGCTTCCCCCGAGGAGGGGGGGAGACCCAGTACTTC. Protein product: CASSFPRGGGETQYF.

CDR3 region: CASGPGLPTYNEQFF. The CDR3 DNA reads as TGTGCTAGTGGCCCGGGACTACCCACCTACAATGAGCAGTTCTTC. This chain connects TRBV12-5 to TRBJ2-1; 7 nucleotides align to TRBD2. Germline V CDR1 and CDR2: LGHNT, FRNRAP. V lost 6 bases and J lost 2; bases outside the gene matches: 7. The CDR3 contains 15 residues.

The rearrangement links TRBV5-4 to TRBJ2-7; the match to TRBD1 covers 10 bases. Unmatched junction bases numbered 3, after V lost 4 bases and J lost 2 bases. The CDR3 contains 14 residues. CDR1 is SGHNT, CDR2 YYREEE, per germline (reference sequence). CDR3 nucleotide sequence: TGTGCCAGCAGCCTGACAGGGGGCACCTACGAGCAGTACTTC. It is translated as CASSLTGGTYEQYF.

V is TRBV18 and J is TRBJ2-3; a possible D gene is TRBD1 (5 bases). The V gene lost 1 base and the J gene lost 6 bases, with 26 bases spanning the gap. The CDR3 has 19 residues. Germline lookup yields CDR1 KGHSH and CDR2 LQKENI. The CDR3 DNA is TGTGCCAGCTCACCACAAAGCCCATATTCAATATATTCAGGGGATACGCAGTATTTT. Translating it yields CASSPQSPYSIYSGDTQYF.

The count of this clone is one. This chain connects TRBV5-1 to TRBJ2-2, with TRBD1 matching 7 bases. V lost 4 bases to trimming and J lost 4 bases; unmatched junction nucleotides: 7. CDR3 length: 15 residues. CDR1 is SGHRS, CDR2 YFSETQ, per germline. The CDR3 protein is CASSKQGKGTGELFF. The CDR3 coding sequence is TGCGCCAGCAGCAAACAGGGGAAGGGCACCGGGGAGCTGTTTTTT.

The chain is built from TRBV6-6 and TRBJ1-2, with TRBD1 matching over 7 bases. V shed 7 bases and J 4 bases; nucleotides not matched to a gene: 12. The CDR3 runs to 15 residues. The germline CDR1 and CDR2 sequences are MNHNY and SVGAGI (reference sequence). Here the CDR3 DNA reads TGTGCCAGCACCTTGCTTTTTCAGGGGGTCTATGGCTACACCTTC. Its translation: CASTLLFQGVYGYTF.

The chain is built from TRBV7-2 and TRBJ2-5; the D call may be TRBD1 or TRBD2 (5 bases each). This CDR3 is 15 amino acids long. V lost 2 bases to trimming and J lost 1 base, with 11 bases between them. CDR1 SGHTA and CDR2 FQGNSA come from the germline V gene. CDR3 bases: TGTGCCAGCAGCTTACCGGGACGGGCCCAAGAGACCCAGTACTTC. Its translation: CASSLPGRAQETQYF.

CDR3 in amino acids: CASSPWWENTEAFF. DNA of the CDR3: TGTGCCAGCAGTCCCTGGTGGGAGAACACTGAAGCTTTCTTT. The chain couples TRBV27 to TRBJ1-1, with D unclear. The germline gives CDR1 MNHEY, CDR2 SMNVEV (reference sequence). The length of the CDR3 is 14 residues. Trimming removed 5 bases from V and 1 base from J, with 11 bases in between.

The chain joins TRBV5-1 to TRBJ2-5; D gene ambiguous. The CDR3 loop spans 15 amino acids. V was pared by 0 bases and J by 3 bases, with 12 bases between. In germline, CDR1 is SGHRS, CDR2 YFSETQ. The CDR3 region has the DNA TGCGCCAGCAGCTTGGGCGATACAGTGAAAGAGACCCAGTACTTC. Its protein product is CASSLGDTVKETQYF.

The rearrangement links TRBV9 to TRBJ2-5; 8 positions match TRBD1. Germline V gene sequence: CDR1 SGDLS, CDR2 YYNGEE. The CDR3 sequence is 14 residues long. V lost 0 bases to trimming and J lost 5 bases; unmatched junction nucleotides: 3. The CDR3 protein is CASSVGQGWETQYF. The CDR3 DNA reads as TGTGCCAGCAGCGTAGGACAGGGGTGGGAGACCCAGTACTTC.